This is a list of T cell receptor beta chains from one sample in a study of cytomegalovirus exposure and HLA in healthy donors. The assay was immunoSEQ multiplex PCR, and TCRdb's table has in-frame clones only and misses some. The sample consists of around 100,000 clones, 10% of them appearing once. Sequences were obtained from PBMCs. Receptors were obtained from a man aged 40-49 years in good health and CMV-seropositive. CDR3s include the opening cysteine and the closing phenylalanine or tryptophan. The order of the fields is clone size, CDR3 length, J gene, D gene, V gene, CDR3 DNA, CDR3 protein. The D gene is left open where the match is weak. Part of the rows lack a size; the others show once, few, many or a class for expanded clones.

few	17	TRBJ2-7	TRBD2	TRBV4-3	TGCGCCAGCAGCCAAGAGGGCGGGAGGGGATTTCACTACGAGCAGTACTTC	CASSQEGGRGFHYEQYF
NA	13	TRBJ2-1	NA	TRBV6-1	TGTGCCGTCCGGGTCCTGGGCGGGGATGAGCAGTTCTTC	CAVRVLGGDEQFF
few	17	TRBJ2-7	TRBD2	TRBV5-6	TGTGCCAGCAGCGCGGGACTAGCGGGAGTATATTCCTACGAGCAGTACTTC	CASSAGLAGVYSYEQYF
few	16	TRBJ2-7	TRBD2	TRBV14	TGTGCCAGCAGCCGATATAGCGGGAAGAGGTCCTACGAGCAGTACTTC	CASSRYSGKRSYEQYF
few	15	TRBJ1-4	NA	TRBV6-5	TGTGCCAGCAGTCCTGACAGGCTCGAAAGGGAAAAACTGTTTTTT	CASSPDRLEREKLFF
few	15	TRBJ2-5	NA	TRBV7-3	TGTGCCAGCAGTCAAAACGGGGGTCCGTTAGAGACCCAGTACTTC	CASSQNGGPLETQYF
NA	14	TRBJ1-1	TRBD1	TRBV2	TGTGCCAGCAGTGTACAGGGGCAGAACACTGAAGCTTTCTTT	CASSVQGQNTEAFF
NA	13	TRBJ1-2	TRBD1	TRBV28	TGTGCCAGCAAGAGCCGGGACAGGGGCGGCTACACCTTC	CASKSRDRGGYTF
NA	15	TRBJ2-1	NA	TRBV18	TGTGCCAGCTCACCACGGGAAGGGGCTAACAATGAGCAGTTCTTC	CASSPREGANNEQFF
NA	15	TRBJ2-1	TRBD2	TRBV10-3	TGTGCCATCAGCGGAGGTCTAGCGGACTACAATGAGCAGTTCTTC	CAISGGLADYNEQFF
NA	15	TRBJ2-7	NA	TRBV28	TGTGCCAGCAGTTTGGTTGGAGGGCGCTCCTACGAGCAGTACTTC	CASSLVGGRSYEQYF
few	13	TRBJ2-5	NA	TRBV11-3	TGTGCCAGCAGCTTAGAACATATGGAGACCCAGTACTTC	CASSLEHMETQYF
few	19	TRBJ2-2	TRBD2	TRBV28	TGTGCCATCCCAAAACCGGGACTAGCGGGAGGGCCAAACACCGGGGAGCTGTTTTTT	CAIPKPGLAGGPNTGELFF
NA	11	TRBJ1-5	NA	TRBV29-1	TGCAGCGTGGGGGAGGGGGGCCCCCAGCATTTT	CSVGEGGPQHF
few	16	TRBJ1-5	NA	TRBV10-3	TGTGCCATCAGTGAGATTAAGGCACTCCGCGGTCAGCCCCAGCATTTT	CAISEIKALRGQPQHF
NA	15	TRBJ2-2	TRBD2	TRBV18	TGTGCCAGCTCACCACCTGGACTAGTGGTCGGGGAGCTGTTTTTT	CASSPPGLVVGELFF
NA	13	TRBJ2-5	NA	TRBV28	TGTGCCAGCAGTTTGGGGCGGCAAGAGACCCAGTACTTC	CASSLGRQETQYF
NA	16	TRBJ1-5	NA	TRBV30	TGTGCCTGGAGTCGCCGGGACACAAACTTCAATCAGCCCCAGCATTTT	CAWSRRDTNFNQPQHF
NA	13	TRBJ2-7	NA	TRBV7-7	TGTGCTAGCAGCCCCCCATGGGGAGGCGAGCAGTACTTC	CASSPPWGGEQYF
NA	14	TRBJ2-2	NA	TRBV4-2	TGTGCCAGCAGCCAAGATCGGGGAACGGGGGAGCTGTTTTTT	CASSQDRGTGELFF
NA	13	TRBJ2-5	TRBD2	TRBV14	TGTGCCCAACGACTAGCGGGCGAAGAGACCCAGTACTTC	CAQRLAGEETQYF
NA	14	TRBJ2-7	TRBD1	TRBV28	TGTGCCACCGATAGGACAGGCACCTCCTACGAGCAGTACTTC	CATDRTGTSYEQYF
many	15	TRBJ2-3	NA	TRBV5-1	TGCGCCAGCAGCTTGGAAGGGGTTTCCACAGATACGCAGTATTTT	CASSLEGVSTDTQYF
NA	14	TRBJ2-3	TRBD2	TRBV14	TGTGCCAGCAGCCAAAAATATAGCGGGAGGGAACGGTATTTT	CASSQKYSGRERYF
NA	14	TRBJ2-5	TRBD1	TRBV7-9	TGTGCCAGCAGCTTTGGGACAGCCCAAGAGACCCAGTACTTC	CASSFGTAQETQYF
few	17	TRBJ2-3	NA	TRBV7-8	TGTGCCAGCACCCCTGAGGCGGTAGCGTCTCATTCAGATACGCAGTATTTT	CASTPEAVASHSDTQYF
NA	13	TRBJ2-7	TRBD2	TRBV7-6	TGTGCCAGCAGTCTAGCGGGGTCCTACGAGCAGTACTTC	CASSLAGSYEQYF
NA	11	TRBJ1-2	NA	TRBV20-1	TGCAGTGCTAGAGGTGGAGATGGCTACACCTTC	CSARGGDGYTF
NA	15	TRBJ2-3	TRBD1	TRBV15	TGTGCCACCAGCAGAGATGGGCAGGGGGCAGATACGCAGTATTTT	CATSRDGQGADTQYF
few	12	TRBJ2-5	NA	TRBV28	TGTGCCACCCGGGGGTTTCGGGAGACCCAGTACTTC	CATRGFRETQYF
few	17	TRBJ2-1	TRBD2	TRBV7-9	TGTGCCAGCAGCTTACCAGGACTAGCGGGAGTCTACAATGAGCAGTTCTTC	CASSLPGLAGVYNEQFF
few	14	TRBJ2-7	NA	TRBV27	TGTGCCAGCAGTTTCGCGGCGGGAATGGAGGTGCAGTACTTC	CASSFAAGMEVQYF
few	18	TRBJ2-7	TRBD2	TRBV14	TGTGCCAGCAGCCAAGAAACTCTGGGACTAGCGGGAGTCTACGAGCAGTACTTC	CASSQETLGLAGVYEQYF
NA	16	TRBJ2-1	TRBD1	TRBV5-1	TGCGCCAGCAGCTTGGATTGGACAGGGGGCTTCAATGAGCAGTTCTTC	CASSLDWTGGFNEQFF
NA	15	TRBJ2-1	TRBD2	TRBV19	TGTGCCAGTACCAACGTCCTAGCGGGAGAGGGTGAGCAGTTCTTC	CASTNVLAGEGEQFF
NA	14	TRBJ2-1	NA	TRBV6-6	TGTGCCAGCAGCGAAAGCCGCGTCTACAATGAGCAGTTCTTC	CASSESRVYNEQFF
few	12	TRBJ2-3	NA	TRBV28	TGTGCCAGCAGTTTATCCAGGGATACGCAGTATTTT	CASSLSRDTQYF
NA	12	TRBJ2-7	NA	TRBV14	TGTGCCAGCAGCCAACTCTCCTACGAGCAGTACTTC	CASSQLSYEQYF
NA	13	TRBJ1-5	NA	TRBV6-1	TGTGCCAGCCTCCTTAATAGCAATCAGCCCCAGCATTTT	CASLLNSNQPQHF
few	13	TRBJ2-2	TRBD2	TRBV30	TGTGCCTGGAGGACTAGCGGGAGTTGGGAGCTGTTTTTT	CAWRTSGSWELFF
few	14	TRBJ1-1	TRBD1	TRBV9	TGTGCCAGCAGCGGCCGACAGGGGAGCACTGAAGCTTTCTTT	CASSGRQGSTEAFF
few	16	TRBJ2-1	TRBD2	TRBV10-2	TGCGCCAGCAGTGCGACTAGCGGGGGGTCCTACAATGAGCAGTTCTTC	CASSATSGGSYNEQFF
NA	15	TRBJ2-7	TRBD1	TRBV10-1	TGCGCCAGCAGTGAGTCAGGGACAGGGCGCCACGAGCAGTACTTC	CASSESGTGRHEQYF
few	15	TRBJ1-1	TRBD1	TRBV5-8	TGTGCCAGCAGCTTGCTGACAGGGAGGAACACTGAAGCTTTCTTT	CASSLLTGRNTEAFF
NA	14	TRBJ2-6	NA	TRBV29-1	TGCAGCGTTGTAGTAGTGTCTGGGGCCAACGTCCTGACTTTC	CSVVVVSGANVLTF